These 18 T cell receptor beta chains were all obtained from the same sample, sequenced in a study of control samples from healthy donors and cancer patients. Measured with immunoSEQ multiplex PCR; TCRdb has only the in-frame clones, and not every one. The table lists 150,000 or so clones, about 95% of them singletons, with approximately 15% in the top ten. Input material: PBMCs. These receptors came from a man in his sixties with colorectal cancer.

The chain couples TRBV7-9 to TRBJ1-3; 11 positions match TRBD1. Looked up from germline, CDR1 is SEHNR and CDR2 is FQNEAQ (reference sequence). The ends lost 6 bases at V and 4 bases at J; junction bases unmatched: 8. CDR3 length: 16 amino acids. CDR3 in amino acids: CASRRTGGASGNTIYF. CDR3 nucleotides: TGTGCCAGCAGGAGGACAGGGGGCGCTTCGGGAAACACCATATATTTT.

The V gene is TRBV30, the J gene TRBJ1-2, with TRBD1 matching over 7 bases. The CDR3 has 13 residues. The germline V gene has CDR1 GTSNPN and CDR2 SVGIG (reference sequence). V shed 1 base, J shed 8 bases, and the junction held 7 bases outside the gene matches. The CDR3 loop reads CAWSADRVLGYTF. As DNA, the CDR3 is TGTGCCTGGAGTGCTGACAGGGTCTTAGGCTACACCTTC.

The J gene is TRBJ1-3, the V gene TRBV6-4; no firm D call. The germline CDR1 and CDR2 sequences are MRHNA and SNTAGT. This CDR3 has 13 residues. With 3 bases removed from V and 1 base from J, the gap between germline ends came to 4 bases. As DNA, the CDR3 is TGTGCCAGCAGTGAAGGGTCTGGAAACACCATATATTTT. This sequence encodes CASSEGSGNTIYF.

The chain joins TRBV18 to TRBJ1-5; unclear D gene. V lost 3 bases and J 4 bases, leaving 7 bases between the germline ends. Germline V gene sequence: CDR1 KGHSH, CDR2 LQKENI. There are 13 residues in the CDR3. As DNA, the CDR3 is TGTGCCAGCTCACCCCCAGGAAATCAGCCCCAGCATTTT. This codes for CASSPPGNQPQHF.

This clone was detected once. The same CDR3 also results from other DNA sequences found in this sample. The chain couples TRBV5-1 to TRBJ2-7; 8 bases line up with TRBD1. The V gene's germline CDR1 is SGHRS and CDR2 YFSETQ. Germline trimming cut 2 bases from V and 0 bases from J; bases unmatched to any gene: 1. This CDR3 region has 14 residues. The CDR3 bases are TGCGCCAGCAGCTTCGGGACAGGCTCCTACGAGCAGTACTTC. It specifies CASSFGTGSYEQYF.

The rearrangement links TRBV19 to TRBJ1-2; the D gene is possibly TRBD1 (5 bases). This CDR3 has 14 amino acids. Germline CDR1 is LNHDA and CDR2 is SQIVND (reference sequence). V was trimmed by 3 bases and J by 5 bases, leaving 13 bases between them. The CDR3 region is CASSISGGKYGYTF. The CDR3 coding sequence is TGTGCCAGTAGTATTTCGGGGGGAAAGTATGGCTACACCTTC.

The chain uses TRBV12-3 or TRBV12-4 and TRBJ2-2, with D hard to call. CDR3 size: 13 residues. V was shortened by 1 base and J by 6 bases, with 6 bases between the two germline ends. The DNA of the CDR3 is TGTGCCAGCAGTTTAGAGTACGCCGGGGAGCTGTTTTTT. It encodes CASSLEYAGELFF.

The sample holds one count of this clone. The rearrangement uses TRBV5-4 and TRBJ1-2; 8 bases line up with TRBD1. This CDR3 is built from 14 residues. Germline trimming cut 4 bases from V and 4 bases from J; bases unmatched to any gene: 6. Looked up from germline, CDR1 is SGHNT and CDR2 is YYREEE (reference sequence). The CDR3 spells CASSPGDRSYGYTF. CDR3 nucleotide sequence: TGTGCCAGCAGCCCCGGGGACAGGTCCTATGGCTACACCTTC.

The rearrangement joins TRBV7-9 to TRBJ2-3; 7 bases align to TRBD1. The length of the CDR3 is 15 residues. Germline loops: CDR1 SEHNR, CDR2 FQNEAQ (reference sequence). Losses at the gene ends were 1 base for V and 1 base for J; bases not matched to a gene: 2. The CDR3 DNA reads TGTGCCAGCAGCTTAGGGGGGACAGGCACAGATACGCAGTATTTT. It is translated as CASSLGGTGTDTQYF.

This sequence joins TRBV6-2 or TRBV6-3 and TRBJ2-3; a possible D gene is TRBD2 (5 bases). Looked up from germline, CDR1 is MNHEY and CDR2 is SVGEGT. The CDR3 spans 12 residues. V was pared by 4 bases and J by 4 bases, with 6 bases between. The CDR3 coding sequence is TGTGCCAGCAGTTCTAGCCCAGATACGCAGTATTTT. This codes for CASSSSPDTQYF.

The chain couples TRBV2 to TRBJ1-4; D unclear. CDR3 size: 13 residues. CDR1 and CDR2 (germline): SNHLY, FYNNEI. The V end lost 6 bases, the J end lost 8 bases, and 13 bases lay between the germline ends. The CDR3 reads CASRENVKEKLFF. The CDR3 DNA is TGTGCCAGCAGGGAAAATGTTAAGGAAAAACTGTTTTTT.

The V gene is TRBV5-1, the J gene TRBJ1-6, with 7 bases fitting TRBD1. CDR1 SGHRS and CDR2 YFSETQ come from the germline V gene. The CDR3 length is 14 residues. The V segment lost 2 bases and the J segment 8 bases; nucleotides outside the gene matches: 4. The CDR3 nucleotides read TGCGCCAGCAGCTTTGGGCAGGGGGATTCACCCCTCCACTTT. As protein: CASSFGQGDSPLHF. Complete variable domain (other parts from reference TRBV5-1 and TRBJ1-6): KAGVTQTPRYLIKTRGQQVTLSCSPISGHRSVSWYQQTPGQGLQFLFEYFSETQRNKGNFPGRFSGRQFSNSRSEMNVSTLELGDSALYLCASSFGQGDSPLHFGNGTRLTVT.

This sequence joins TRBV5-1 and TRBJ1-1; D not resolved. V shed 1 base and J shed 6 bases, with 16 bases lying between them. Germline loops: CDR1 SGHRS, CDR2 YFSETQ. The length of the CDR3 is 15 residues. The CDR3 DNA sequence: TGCGCCAGCAGCTTGCGAGCGGAGGCCAACTCTGAAGCTTTCTTT. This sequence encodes CASSLRAEANSEAFF.

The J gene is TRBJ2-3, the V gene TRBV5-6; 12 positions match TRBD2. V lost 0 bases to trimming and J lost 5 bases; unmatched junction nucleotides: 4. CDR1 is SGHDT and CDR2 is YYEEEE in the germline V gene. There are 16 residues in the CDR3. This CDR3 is CASSLGLAGARDTQYF. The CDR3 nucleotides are TGTGCCAGCAGCTTGGGACTAGCGGGGGCCAGAGATACGCAGTATTTT. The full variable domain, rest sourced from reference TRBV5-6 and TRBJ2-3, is DAGVTQSPTHLIKTRGQQVTLRCSPKSGHDTVSWYQQALGQGPQFIFQYYEEEERQRGNFPDRFSGHQFPNYSSELNVNALLLGDSALYLCASSLGLAGARDTQYFGPGTRLTVL.

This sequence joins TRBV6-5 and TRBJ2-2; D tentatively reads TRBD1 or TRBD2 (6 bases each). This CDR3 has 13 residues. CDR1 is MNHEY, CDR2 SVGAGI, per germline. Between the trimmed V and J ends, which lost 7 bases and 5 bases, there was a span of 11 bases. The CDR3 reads CASTTGATGELFF. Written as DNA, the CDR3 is TGTGCCAGCACGACGGGGGCGACCGGGGAGCTGTTTTTT.

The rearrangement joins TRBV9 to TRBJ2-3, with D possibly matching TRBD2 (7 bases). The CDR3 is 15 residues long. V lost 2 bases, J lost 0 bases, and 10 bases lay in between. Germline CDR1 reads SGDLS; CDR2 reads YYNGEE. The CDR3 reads CASSVAGASTDTQYF. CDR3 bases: TGTGCCAGCAGCGTGGCGGGGGCAAGCACAGATACGCAGTATTTT.

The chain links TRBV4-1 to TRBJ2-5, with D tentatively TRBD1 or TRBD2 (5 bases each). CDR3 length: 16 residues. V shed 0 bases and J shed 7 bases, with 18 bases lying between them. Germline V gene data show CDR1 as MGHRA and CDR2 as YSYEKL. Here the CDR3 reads CASSQEYGTASRTQYF. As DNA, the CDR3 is TGCGCCAGCAGCCAAGAATATGGGACGGCCTCCAGGACCCAGTACTTC.

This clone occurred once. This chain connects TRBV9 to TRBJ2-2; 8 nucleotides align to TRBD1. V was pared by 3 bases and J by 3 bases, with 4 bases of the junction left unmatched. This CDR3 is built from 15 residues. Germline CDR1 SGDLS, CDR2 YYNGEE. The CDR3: CASSAGTGDTGELFF. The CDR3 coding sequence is TGTGCCAGCAGCGCCGGGACAGGAGACACCGGGGAGCTGTTTTTT. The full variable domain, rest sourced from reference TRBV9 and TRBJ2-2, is DSGVTQTPKHLITATGQRVTLRCSPRSGDLSVYWYQQSLDQGLQFLIQYYNGEERAKGNILERFSAQQFPDLHSELNLSSLELGDSALYFCASSAGTGDTGELFFGEGSRLTVL.